The rows below give T cell receptor beta chains drawn from one sample of a study of cytomegalovirus exposure and HLA in healthy donors. Clones were read by immunoSEQ multiplex PCR, and TCRdb kept only the in-frame ones, dropping some. This sample carries more than 80,000 clones, over 70% of them seen once, and the ten largest clones take about 1.2%. Sequenced sample: PBMCs. These TCRs come from a girl aged 2 to 9 in good health and CMV-seropositive. Both conserved end residues are part of each CDR3. Fields, in order: CDR3 length, V gene, J gene, clone size, D gene, CDR3 DNA, CDR3 protein. A D gene is named only where the DNA matches it firmly. Part of the rows lack a size; the others show once, few, many or a class for expanded clones.

len: 15
v_gene: TRBV7-6
j_gene: TRBJ1-4
abundance: NA
d_gene: NA
CDR3nt: TGTGCCAGCAGCTTAGGGCTGGAGGGGAATGTAAAACTGTTTTTT
CDR3aa: CASSLGLEGNVKLFF

len: 13
v_gene: TRBV28
j_gene: TRBJ1-2
abundance: NA
d_gene: NA
CDR3nt: TGTGCCAGCAGTCCAGGGTACAACTATGGCTACACCTTC
CDR3aa: CASSPGYNYGYTF

len: 15
v_gene: TRBV7-9
j_gene: TRBJ1-2
abundance: few
d_gene: NA
CDR3nt: TGTGCCAGCAGCTTAACGGAGGGAACTCCTAGGGGCTACACCTTC
CDR3aa: CASSLTEGTPRGYTF

len: 15
v_gene: TRBV5-6
j_gene: TRBJ2-7
abundance: NA
d_gene: NA
CDR3nt: TGTGCCAGCAGCTCGAGGACACGGAGTAACTACGAGCAGTACTTC
CDR3aa: CASSSRTRSNYEQYF

len: 15
v_gene: TRBV15
j_gene: TRBJ1-3
abundance: NA
d_gene: NA
CDR3nt: TGTGCCACCAGCAGGGGGGGAGGCTCTGGAAACACCATATATTTT
CDR3aa: CATSRGGGSGNTIYF

len: 14
v_gene: TRBV6-5
j_gene: TRBJ1-1
abundance: NA
d_gene: NA
CDR3nt: TGTGCCAGCAGTTACTCGCGACAGGTAGATGAAGCTTTCTTT
CDR3aa: CASSYSRQVDEAFF

len: 18
v_gene: TRBV13
j_gene: TRBJ2-1
abundance: NA
d_gene: NA
CDR3nt: TGTGCCAGCCGGCGAACATCAGGTGGGACAAGAGACTACAATGAGCAGTTCTTC
CDR3aa: CASRRTSGGTRDYNEQFF

len: 16
v_gene: TRBV12-5
j_gene: TRBJ2-1
abundance: NA
d_gene: NA
CDR3nt: TGTGCTAGTGGATCATCCAGGCCCGGCTCCTACAATGAGCAGTTCTTC
CDR3aa: CASGSSRPGSYNEQFF

len: 15
v_gene: TRBV5-1
j_gene: TRBJ2-3
abundance: few
d_gene: NA
CDR3nt: TGCGCCAGCAGCTTGGCCGGACTGGGTGTAGATACGCAGTATTTT
CDR3aa: CASSLAGLGVDTQYF

len: 14
v_gene: TRBV5-5
j_gene: TRBJ2-7
abundance: NA
d_gene: NA
CDR3nt: TGTGCCAGCAGCCATCAGACAAATACCTACGAGCAGTACTTC
CDR3aa: CASSHQTNTYEQYF

len: 18
v_gene: TRBV9
j_gene: TRBJ2-3
abundance: NA
d_gene: NA
CDR3nt: TGTGCCAGCAGCGTAGAGGTGTTAGGGGCTAGCGCGTCCGATACGCAGTATTTT
CDR3aa: CASSVEVLGASASDTQYF

len: 14
v_gene: TRBV10-3
j_gene: TRBJ2-3
abundance: NA
d_gene: TRBD2
CDR3nt: TGTGCCATCAGCCTAGCGGGAGGAGGAGATACGCAGTATTTT
CDR3aa: CAISLAGGGDTQYF

len: 12
v_gene: TRBV5-6
j_gene: TRBJ2-7
abundance: NA
d_gene: TRBD1
CDR3nt: TGTGCCAGCAGCCTGACAGGGGGCGAGCAGTACTTC
CDR3aa: CASSLTGGEQYF

len: 12
v_gene: TRBV7-8
j_gene: TRBJ2-7
abundance: NA
d_gene: NA
CDR3nt: TGTGCCAGCAGCCCGGGTTGGGACGAGCAGTACTTC
CDR3aa: CASSPGWDEQYF

len: 13
v_gene: TRBV27
j_gene: TRBJ2-7
abundance: NA
d_gene: NA
CDR3nt: TGTGCCAGCGCACGCGGCGATTATTACGAGCAGTACTTC
CDR3aa: CASARGDYYEQYF

len: 13
v_gene: TRBV9
j_gene: TRBJ1-1
abundance: NA
d_gene: NA
CDR3nt: TGTGCCAGCAGCTCTCCCGGGAACACTGAAGCTTTCTTT
CDR3aa: CASSSPGNTEAFF

len: 13
v_gene: TRBV7-2
j_gene: TRBJ1-1
abundance: NA
d_gene: NA
CDR3nt: TGTGCCAGCAGCTCCGTGGGGGGGGCTGAAGCTTTCTTT
CDR3aa: CASSSVGGAEAFF

len: 14
v_gene: TRBV5-6
j_gene: TRBJ2-5
abundance: NA
d_gene: TRBD2
CDR3nt: TGTGCCAGCAGCTCCGGGCCGGGAGGAGAGACCCAGTACTTC
CDR3aa: CASSSGPGGETQYF

len: 16
v_gene: TRBV27
j_gene: TRBJ2-1
abundance: NA
d_gene: TRBD1
CDR3nt: TGTGCCAGCGTTAGGTCAGGGGGCGATGAGTACAATGAGCAGTTCTTC
CDR3aa: CASVRSGGDEYNEQFF

len: 13
v_gene: TRBV27
j_gene: TRBJ1-2
abundance: NA
d_gene: NA
CDR3nt: TGTGCCAGCAGTGCCTCGATACGGCGGGGCTACACCTTC
CDR3aa: CASSASIRRGYTF

len: 15
v_gene: TRBV6-1
j_gene: TRBJ1-1
abundance: NA
d_gene: TRBD1
CDR3nt: TGTGCCAGCAGCGAGTCCGGGACAGGGTACGATGAAGCTTTCTTT
CDR3aa: CASSESGTGYDEAFF

len: 13
v_gene: TRBV30
j_gene: TRBJ2-1
abundance: few
d_gene: NA
CDR3nt: TGTGCCTGGAGTGGACTAGGGAGCAATGAGCAGTTCTTC
CDR3aa: CAWSGLGSNEQFF

len: 15
v_gene: TRBV7-9
j_gene: TRBJ2-1
abundance: NA
d_gene: TRBD2
CDR3nt: TGTGCCAGCAGCTCCCGGGACTACCAGGACTATGAGCAGTTCTTC
CDR3aa: CASSSRDYQDYEQFF

len: 12
v_gene: TRBV5-6
j_gene: TRBJ2-1
abundance: NA
d_gene: TRBD2
CDR3nt: TGTGCCAGCAGCGCCGGACTAGCGGGCCCGTTCTTC
CDR3aa: CASSAGLAGPFF

len: 12
v_gene: TRBV5-1
j_gene: TRBJ2-1
abundance: NA
d_gene: NA
CDR3nt: TGCGCCAGCAGGACAGAGTACAATGAGCAGTTCTTC
CDR3aa: CASRTEYNEQFF

len: 12
v_gene: TRBV28
j_gene: TRBJ1-1
abundance: NA
d_gene: NA
CDR3nt: TGTGCCAGCAGTCTCCGACAATCCCATTCTTTCTTT
CDR3aa: CASSLRQSHSFF

len: 15
v_gene: TRBV30
j_gene: TRBJ1-4
abundance: NA
d_gene: NA
CDR3nt: TGTGCCTGGAGTGTACGGCGGGGTCCCGGTGAAAAACTGTTTTTT
CDR3aa: CAWSVRRGPGEKLFF

len: 15
v_gene: TRBV6-5
j_gene: TRBJ1-3
abundance: NA
d_gene: NA
CDR3nt: TGTGCCAGCAGTTACGATGGCCCCTCTGGAAACACCATATATTTT
CDR3aa: CASSYDGPSGNTIYF

len: 16
v_gene: TRBV4-3
j_gene: TRBJ2-3
abundance: NA
d_gene: TRBD2
CDR3nt: TGCGCCAGCAGCCAAGCCTGGGGGGGGTTGCCAGATACGCAGTATTTT
CDR3aa: CASSQAWGGLPDTQYF

len: 16
v_gene: TRBV5-1
j_gene: TRBJ1-1
abundance: NA
d_gene: NA
CDR3nt: TGCGCCAGCAGCTTGCGAGCCGGGTCTGGAAACACTGAAGCTTTCTTT
CDR3aa: CASSLRAGSGNTEAFF

len: 14
v_gene: TRBV18
j_gene: TRBJ1-3
abundance: few
d_gene: NA
CDR3nt: TGTGCCAGCTCTCCCGCGGGGACCGGAAACACCATATATTTT
CDR3aa: CASSPAGTGNTIYF

len: 16
v_gene: TRBV4-3
j_gene: TRBJ2-5
abundance: NA
d_gene: NA
CDR3nt: TGCGCCAGCAGCCAAGGAGTGGCGAGGAACGGTGAGACCCAGTACTTC
CDR3aa: CASSQGVARNGETQYF

len: 15
v_gene: TRBV7-9
j_gene: TRBJ1-1
abundance: NA
d_gene: TRBD1
CDR3nt: TGTGCCAGCAGCCTAGTGACAGGGGGGAACACTGAAGCTTTCTTT
CDR3aa: CASSLVTGGNTEAFF